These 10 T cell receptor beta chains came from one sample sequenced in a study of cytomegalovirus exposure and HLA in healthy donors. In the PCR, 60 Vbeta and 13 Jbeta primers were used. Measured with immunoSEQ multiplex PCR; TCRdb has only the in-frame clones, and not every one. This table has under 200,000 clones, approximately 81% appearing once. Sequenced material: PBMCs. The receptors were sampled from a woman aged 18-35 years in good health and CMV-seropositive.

CDR3 amino acids: CASSFSGLYQETQYF. In nucleotides, the CDR3 is TGTGCCAGCAGCTTTAGCGGATTGTACCAAGAGACCCAGTACTTC. The chain couples TRBV7-2 to TRBJ2-5; possible D gene TRBD2, 6 bases. This CDR3 region has 15 residues. The V and J ends lost 3 bases and 0 bases respectively, with 11 bases between them. Germline assignment: CDR1 SGHTA and CDR2 FQGNSA.

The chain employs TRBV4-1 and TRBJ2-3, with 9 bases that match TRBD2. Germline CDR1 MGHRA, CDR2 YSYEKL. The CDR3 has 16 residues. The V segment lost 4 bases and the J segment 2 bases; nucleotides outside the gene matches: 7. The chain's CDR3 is CASSLTSGSYTDTQYF. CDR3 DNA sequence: TGCGCCAGCAGCCTAACTAGCGGGTCATACACAGATACGCAGTATTTT.

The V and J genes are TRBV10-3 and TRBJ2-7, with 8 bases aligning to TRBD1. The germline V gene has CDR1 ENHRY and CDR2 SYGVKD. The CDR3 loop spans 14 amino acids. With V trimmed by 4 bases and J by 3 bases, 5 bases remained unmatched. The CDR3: CAISGGQVIYEQYF. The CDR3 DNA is TGTGCCATCAGTGGGGGACAGGTAATCTACGAGCAGTACTTC.

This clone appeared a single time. The CDR3 protein is CASSIGQTSTDTQYF. The CDR3 DNA reads as TGCGCCAGCAGCATCGGACAGACAAGCACAGATACGCAGTATTTT. The chain has TRBV5-1 and TRBJ2-3; D is perhaps TRBD1 (6 bases). The CDR3 covers 15 residues. V lost 4 bases to trimming and J lost 0 bases, with 12 bases between them. Germline CDR1 is SGHRS and CDR2 is YFSETQ.

CDR3 nucleotides: TGCGCCAGCAGCCGATCAACAATCGCGGGAGGGGACATATACTATAATTCACCCCTCCACTTT. It translates to CASSRSTIAGGDIYYNSPLHF. The J gene is TRBJ1-6, the V gene TRBV4-1, with D perhaps TRBD1 (6 bases). V gave up 4 bases and J gave up 3 bases, with 28 bases separating them. The CDR3 has 21 residues. The V gene's germline CDR1 is MGHRA and CDR2 YSYEKL.

The CDR3 DNA sequence: TGCGCCAGCAGCCAGGGGGTCCGGGAGGCCGGAAACACCATATATTTT. This translates into CASSQGVREAGNTIYF. The V call is TRBV4-3, the J call TRBJ1-3; D is possibly TRBD1 (5 bases). V shed 3 bases and J shed 4 bases, with 16 bases lying between them. CDR3 length: 16 residues. CDR1 is LGHNA, CDR2 YSLEER, per germline.

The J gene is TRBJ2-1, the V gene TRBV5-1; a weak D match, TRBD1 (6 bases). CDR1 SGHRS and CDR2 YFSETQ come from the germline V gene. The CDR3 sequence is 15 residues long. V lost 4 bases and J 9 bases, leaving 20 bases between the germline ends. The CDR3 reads CASSPRQANRGEQFF. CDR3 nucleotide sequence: TGCGCCAGCAGCCCCAGACAGGCGAATCGGGGTGAGCAGTTCTTC.

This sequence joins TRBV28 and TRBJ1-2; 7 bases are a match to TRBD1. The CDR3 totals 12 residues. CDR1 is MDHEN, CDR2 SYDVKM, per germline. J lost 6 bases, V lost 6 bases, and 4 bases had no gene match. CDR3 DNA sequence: TGTGCCAGCAGGGGACAGAGCGATGGCTACACCTTC. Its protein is CASRGQSDGYTF.

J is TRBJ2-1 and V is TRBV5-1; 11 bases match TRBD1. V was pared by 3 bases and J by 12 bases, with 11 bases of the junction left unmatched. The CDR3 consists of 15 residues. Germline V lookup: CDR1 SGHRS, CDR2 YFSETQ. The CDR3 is CASSSGGTGGNVQFF. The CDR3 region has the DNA TGCGCCAGCAGCTCGGGAGGGACAGGGGGGAACGTGCAGTTCTTC.

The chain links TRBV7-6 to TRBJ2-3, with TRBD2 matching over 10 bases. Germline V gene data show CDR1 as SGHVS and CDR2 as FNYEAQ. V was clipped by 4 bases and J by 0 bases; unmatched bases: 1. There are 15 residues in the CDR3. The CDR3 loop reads CASSWTSGSTDTQYF. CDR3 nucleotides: TGTGCCAGCAGCTGGACTAGCGGAAGCACAGATACGCAGTATTTT.